This T cell receptor beta chain was profiled in a study of cytomegalovirus exposure and HLA in healthy donors. In this sample, this clone turned up a few times. The primer mix had 60 Vbeta and 13 Jbeta primers. Assay: immunoSEQ multiplex PCR; the TCRdb copy retains only in-frame clones and omits some. The table lists about 150,000 clones, around 79% of them singletons, with roughly 3.6% in the top ten. The CDR3 consists of 16 residues. V trimming: 4 bases; J trimming: 6 bases; junction bases outside the gene matches: 9. Per the germline V gene, CDR1 is MNHEY and CDR2 is SVGAGI. The clonotype originates from a human donor in good health. This chain uses TRBV6-5 with TRBJ2-7, with 13 bases matching TRBD2. The specimen sequenced was PBMCs. The CDR3 loop reads CASSWAGLAGEGEQYF. The CDR3 DNA reads as TGTGCCAGCAGTTGGGCAGGACTAGCGGGAGAGGGCGAGCAGTACTTC.